This entry is about one T cell receptor beta chain. The entry originates in a study of blood T cell repertoires in COVID-19. Study at large: Samples taken during acute and convalescent COVID-19 were collected in the United States, Italy and Spain. T cells, B-cell-depleted T cells, or PBMCs supplied cDNA or gDNA.

V shed 2 bases and J shed 7 bases, with 12 bases lying between them. The CDR3 spans 14 residues. Germline V CDR1 and CDR2: SGHRS, YFSETQ. Original analysis: It was from reference gene primer amplification that nucleated cell counts were estimated. The assay was immunoSEQ multiplex PCR, and TCRdb's table has in-frame clones only and misses some. The DNA was the basis for D and trimming; V, J and clone size are from that table. The data contain 160,000 or so clones, roughly nine tenths of them singletons. This sequence originates from a middle-aged woman with acute or convalescent COVID-19. V and J are TRBV5-1 and TRBJ1-4; D is possibly TRBD1 (5 bases). Sequencing was done on a sample of peripheral blood. CDR3 in amino acids: CASSFLGAPEKLFF. In DNA, the CDR3 is TGCGCCAGCAGCTTCTTAGGGGCCCCTGAAAAACTGTTTTTT.